The entry that follows covers one T cell receptor (beta chain) sequence. This receptor's antigen is unknown. No quality values exist for individual bases; no much larger clone is one base distant. The data are from a study of shared clonotypes between healthy human individuals (dated by TCRdb to the early 2020s). In terms of the full investigation: Three men and two women, aged 18 to 49 years, made up the cohort. Per donor, three plates each were used for CD4 naive and CD4 memory, two for CD8 naive, and one for CD8 memory. The study deeply sequenced blood TCR repertoires of about 5 healthy adults to estimate repertoire size and the extent of clonotype sharing between individuals. Libraries were prepared and TCR repertoires were sequenced by different laboratories using diverse techniques, in order to increase sequencing depth and limit assay-specific biases. Each donor's leukapheresis produced roughly between about 0.8 and 8.9 billion PBMCs. General conclusions and limits of the study: Sampling was restricted to blood, and TCR repertoires in tissues likely differ from the TCR repertoires found in blood. Estimated clonotype richness was generally larger for naive than for memory subsets. The genetic and exposure-history diversity represented was limited by the small number of donors. Across a handful of donors, approximately 5% of naive CD4, roughly 3.5% of naive CD8, about 2.3% of memory CD4, and 0.4% to 0.45% of memory CD8 clonotypes were shared. Pairwise subsampling indicated that sequencing depth was expected to affect the degree of clonotype sharing among donors. Compared with non-shared clonotypes, the clonotypes found in all four sorted-subset donors had higher generation probabilities. Even with the large sequencing depth, rarefaction of the sorted-subset datasets indicated that sequencing was incomplete.

V and J are truncated by 5 bases and 4 bases respectively, leaving an intervening sequence of 12 bases. From the cysteine up to the phenylalanine, the CDR3 has a length of 14 residues. Just CDR3 DNA is preserved here, 42 bases in frame from base 1. CDR1 and CDR2, looked up from the germline V gene, are SGHAT and FQNNGV. Healthy HIV-negative adults with no recently reported acute infections or vaccinations were included as donors. All donors were Caucasian adults living in Nashville, Tennessee, USA. CD4+ T cells were enriched by magnetic negative selection, after which naive cells were positively selected on CD45RA and the negative fraction was taken as the memory subset. After blood collection by leukapheresis, PBMCs were isolated using Ficoll-Histopaque density gradient centrifugation and then cryopreserved in the vapor phase of liquid nitrogen. Analytical flow cytometry was used to check the purity and quantity of every magnetically sorted T cell population. Genomic DNA was isolated from every sorted fraction and measured by UV absorbance on a Nanodrop 2000c.

Using the deep immunoSEQ assay, TCR CDR3 regions were amplified from genomic DNA by multiplex PCR. Genomic DNA extracted from each cell subset was distributed evenly over all wells of several immunoSEQ 96-well plates, and each plate served as one replicate. For sorted subsets, each replicate PCR was loaded with about 0.2 ug genomic DNA, equivalent to 30,000 or so T cell genomes. Purified libraries were quantified with a Qubit 3.0 fluorometer, sized on a Bioanalyzer 2100, and re-quantified with the KAPA Library Quantification kit. Every immunoSEQ 96-well plate was sequenced on a dedicated single-read 150-cycle Illumina NextSeq 550 flow cell. The original pipeline was this. Because only junctional sequences without quality scores were contained in the immunoSEQ output, filtering matching that applied to full-length reads could not be performed. Sequences were annotated with PyIR, a Python wrapper for IgBLAST v1.9, and V/J genes and CDR3 were assigned using IMGT germline references. Reads with weak V/J assignments (E-value above 1e-6), missing CDR3, stop codons, out-of-frame junctions, or ambiguous translated residues were removed. A V3J clonotype was defined by an identical inferred V gene, J gene, and CDR3 amino acid sequence. The percentage overlap between two repertoires was calculated by dividing the number of shared unique clonotypes by the size of the smaller repertoire. RTK rarefaction, the Chao1 estimator, and Recon v2.1 estimates of unobserved clonotypes were used to assess repertoire richness. Generation probabilities for all TCRbeta clonotypes obtained by the gDNA method from a handful of donors were computed using OLGA. As stored in TCRdb, this immuneACCESS dataset retains in-frame rearrangements with V and J assigned. A fraction of the clones does not appear; measured against another copy, unresolved V genes explain less than half of the discrepancy, and the remainder lacks a known reason. The V and J calls and clone size were taken over from that table, and D and trimming were inferred from the DNA. This sample lists more than 2 million clones; about 94% were detected once. The ten top clones hold 0.1% to 0.15% of the sample.

The origin of this receptor is a man in his late teens or twenties in good health. The rearranged chain carries TRBV11-2 and TRBJ1-3; the D segment cannot be called with confidence. The source material was naive CD4+ T cells sorted from blood. The cell subset or site label, as the study defines it: CD45RA+ positively selected. The CDR3 region reads CASSLTRSGNTIYF. The nucleotide sequence is given as TGTGCCAGCAGCCTAACGAGGTCGGGAAACACCATATATTTT.